This paragraph covers one TCR beta chain sequence. Its cognate antigen is unknown. Germline V gene sequence: CDR1 MRHNA, CDR2 SNTAGT. CDR3 length equals 15 residues. Losses at the gene ends were 2 bases for V and 2 bases for J; bases not matched to a gene: 1. The sample comes from a study of cytomegalovirus exposure and HLA in healthy donors. Regarding the study as a whole: An analysis was carried out at a later point. It showed that HLA-associated TCR beta chains were more clonally expanded than equally common non-associated chains. Reports indicated that the classifier achieved high specificity and sensitivity in diagnosing cytomegalovirus status. An observed cluster of highly shared sequence variants was recorded as a likely sequencing artifact.

This PCR relied on a set of 60 Vbeta primers and 13 Jbeta primers. The repertoire was sequenced with immunoSEQ multiplex PCR; TCRdb's copy has only in-frame clones and lacks some. The table includes some 140,000 clones, about 76% detected once. The sequence came from a middle-aged woman in good health and CMV-seronegative. This chain links TRBV6-4 with TRBJ1-2, with 11 bases fitting TRBD1. Sequences were obtained from PBMCs. The CDR3 region is CASSDRDRGNYGYTF. CDR3 coding DNA: TGTGCCAGCAGTGACCGGGACAGGGGGAACTATGGCTACACCTTC.